Presented here are 21 T cell receptor beta chains from one specimen sequenced in a study of blood T cells in healthy people across ages. Then a second PCR, running roughly 7 to 11 cycles, was carried out with a sample-barcoded 5' primer and a J-beta primer mix. TCRdb ran MiXCR on the 5' RACE reads and lists one entry per CDR3 protein. The sample has around 990,000 distinct CDR3 sequences; roughly two fifths are singletons. The sequenced material came from blood. The receptors derive from a man aged 18 to 35 in good health.

The rearrangement links TRBV29-1 to TRBJ1-1; D uncertain. This CDR3 contains 15 residues. Deletions cut 7 bases from V and 1 base from J, with 19 bases between. The germline gives CDR1 SQVTM, CDR2 ANQGSEA. DNA for the CDR3: TGCAGCGACCACGGCCGCGCAGGTACGAACACTGAAGCTTTCTTT. This gives the protein CSDHGRAGTNTEAFF. Based on the CDR3 plus reference TRBV29-1 and TRBJ1-1, the full variable domain is SAVISQKPSRDICQRGTSLTIQCQVDSQVTMMFWYRQQPGQSLTLIATANQGSEATYESGFVIDKFPISRPNLTFSTLTVSNMSPEDSSIYLCSDHGRAGTNTEAFFGQGTRLTVV.

The sample holds a few counts of this clonotype. Here the CDR3 reads CASSVGTAYKDEQFF. The CDR3 DNA reads TGTGCCAGCAGCGTAGGGACTGCATACAAGGATGAGCAGTTCTTC. This rearrangement joins TRBV5-6 to TRBJ2-1; TRBD2 might be the D (6 bases). Trimming removed 4 bases from V and 8 bases from J, with 19 bases in between. The length of the CDR3 is 15 residues. Germline lookup yields CDR1 SGHDT and CDR2 YYEEEE. Drawing the rest from reference TRBV5-6 and TRBJ2-1, the complete variable domain is DAGVTQSPTHLIKTRGQQVTLRCSPKSGHDTVSWYQQALGQGPQFIFQYYEEEERQRGNFPDRFSGHQFPNYSSELNVNALLLGDSALYLCASSVGTAYKDEQFFGPGTRLTVL.

This clonotype occurred many times. The V gene is TRBV4-1, the J gene TRBJ1-4; D is unclear. Germline V CDR1 and CDR2: MGHRA, YSYEKL. Trimming removed 8 bases at V and 6 bases at J, with 13 bases between. The CDR3 is made up of 13 amino acids. The CDR3 region has the DNA TGCGCCAGCCAGCTGACAACGGATGAAAAACTGTTTTTT. It codes for CASQLTTDEKLFF.

This clonotype was seen a few times. V is TRBV20-1 and J is TRBJ2-5; 9 bases are a match to TRBD2. This CDR3 is built from 15 residues. The V gene's germline CDR1 is DFQATT and CDR2 SNEGSKA (reference sequence). The V and J ends lost 4 bases and 1 base, in that order; junction bases with no gene match: 7. CDR3 coding DNA: TGCAGTGCTAAAGGAGCGGGGGGCCTCCAAGAGACCCAGTACTTC. It codes for CSAKGAGGLQETQYF.

The chain carries TRBV4-3 and TRBJ1-1, with 9 bases identical to TRBD1. The CDR3 loop spans 14 amino acids. Germline assignment: CDR1 LGHNA and CDR2 YSLEER. The ends lost 5 bases at V and 6 bases at J; junction bases unmatched: 7. CDR3: CASSARDRVAEAFF. The CDR3 region has the DNA TGCGCCAGCAGCGCCCGGGACAGGGTCGCTGAAGCTTTCTTT.

The chain joins TRBV20-1 to TRBJ1-1, with D perhaps TRBD1 (5 bases). The V end lost 5 bases, the J end lost 3 bases, and 16 bases lay between the germline ends. The CDR3 has 14 residues. Looked up from germline, CDR1 is DFQATT and CDR2 is SNEGSKA (reference sequence). This chain's CDR3 is CSASGPRRDTEAFF. The DNA for the CDR3 is TGCAGTGCTTCGGGGCCTCGTCGGGACACTGAAGCTTTCTTT.

This clonotype was picked up a small number of times. V usage is TRBV7-8 and J usage is TRBJ1-2; a weak D match, TRBD1 (5 bases). Germline assignment: CDR1 SGHVS and CDR2 FQNEAQ. The CDR3 runs 15 residues. Trimming stripped 5 bases from V and 4 bases from J, with 17 bases between. This CDR3 is CASSPLRGRGYGYTF. The CDR3 bases are TGTGCCAGCAGCCCCCTACGGGGGAGAGGCTATGGCTACACCTTC.

This sequence joins TRBV30 and TRBJ1-1, with D perhaps TRBD1 (5 bases). The CDR3 extends over 13 amino acids. With 3 bases removed from V and 5 bases from J, the gap between germline ends came to 13 bases. CDR1 is GTSNPN, CDR2 SVGIG, per germline (reference sequence). For the CDR3, the DNA is TGTGCCTGGAGCAAAGACAGTCGGACTGAAGCTTTCTTT. Its protein is CAWSKDSRTEAFF.

This clonotype was observed a handful of times. One end of the junction varies from germline; a read error may be responsible. The chain links TRBV6-5 to TRBJ1-2; D is unclear. The germline CDR1 and CDR2 sequences are MNHEY and SVGAGI. The CDR3 has 14 residues. The CDR3 nucleotides are TGTGCCAGCAGTGACTCGTCACAGCGGTATGGCTACACCTTC. Translating it yields CASSDSSQRYGYTF.

The chain is built from TRBV6-6 and TRBJ2-7; D possibly corresponds to TRBD2 (6 bases). Germline lookup yields CDR1 MNHNY and CDR2 SVGAGI (reference sequence). There are 15 residues in the CDR3. With 3 bases removed from V and 2 bases from J, the gap between germline ends came to 14 bases. The CDR3 coding sequence is TGTGCCAGCAGTTATACCGGGACTGACCCCTACGAGCAGTACTTC. Its protein product is CASSYTGTDPYEQYF.

The rearrangement links TRBV4-3 to TRBJ1-1; no definite D call. The germline V and J ends were trimmed by 0 bases and 1 base, with 9 bases remaining between them. CDR3 length equals 15 residues. Germline CDR1 and CDR2: LGHNA and YSLEER. CDR3 sequence (DNA): TGCGCCAGCAGCCAAGATAGTTTGGAGAACACTGAAGCTTTCTTT. This encodes CASSQDSLENTEAFF.

This clonotype occurred a few times. The rearrangement joins TRBV28 to TRBJ2-1; TRBD2 matches at 7 bases. CDR1 and CDR2 from the germline V gene are MDHEN and SYDVKM. Germline trimming cut 8 bases from V and 4 bases from J; bases unmatched to any gene: 14. This CDR3 comprises 16 residues. CDR3 sequence (DNA): TGTGCCAGCGGGAGGGGTGGCACCGTGTTTTACAATGAGCAGTTCTTC. This encodes CASGRGGTVFYNEQFF.

The J gene is TRBJ2-3, the V gene TRBV4-2; 7 bases agree with TRBD2. In germline, CDR1 is LGHNA, CDR2 YNFKEQ. The ends lost 0 bases at V and 0 bases at J; junction bases unmatched: 3. The CDR3 has 16 amino acids. This chain's CDR3 is CASSQENGGSTDTQYF. As DNA, the CDR3 is TGTGCCAGCAGCCAAGAGAACGGGGGGAGCACAGATACGCAGTATTTT.

The chain has TRBV27 and TRBJ1-6; 7 bases line up with TRBD1. Per germline, CDR1 MNHEY and CDR2 SMNVEV (reference sequence). CDR3 length: 13 amino acids. V gave up 6 bases and J gave up 8 bases; unmatched junction bases: 4. The DNA for the CDR3 is TGTGCCAGCAGCGGGACAGCCTATTCACCCCTCCACTTT. Its protein is CASSGTAYSPLHF.

V usage is TRBV20-1 and J usage is TRBJ1-1, with TRBD1 as a possible D gene (6 bases). CDR1 and CDR2 (germline): DFQATT, SNEGSKA (reference sequence). This CDR3 is built from 15 residues. V lost 7 bases and J 0 bases, leaving 18 bases between the germline ends. The DNA of the CDR3 is TGCAGTGTTCTAAAGGGGGGGCCTATGAACACTGAAGCTTTCTTT. Protein sequence: CSVLKGGPMNTEAFF.

This chain links TRBV12-3 or TRBV12-4 with TRBJ2-3; 8 bases line up with TRBD1. The CDR3 runs 17 residues. With V trimmed by 6 bases and J by 2 bases, 13 bases remained unmatched. CDR3 sequence (DNA): TGTGCCAGCAGCCGAGGCGGGACAGGAGGACACACAGATACGCAGTATTTT. Protein: CASSRGGTGGHTDTQYF.

V is TRBV3-1 and J is TRBJ1-4; TRBD1 matches 8 bases. Germline CDR1 is LGHDT and CDR2 is YNNKEL (reference sequence). The CDR3 loop spans 17 amino acids. V shed 0 bases and J 1 base; nucleotides not matched to a gene: 4. DNA for the CDR3: TGTGCCAGCAGCCAAGATGCAGGGGGCGGAACTAATGAAAAACTGTTTTTT. Encoded protein: CASSQDAGGGTNEKLFF.

In this sample, this clonotype turned up a few times. The CDR3 DNA sequence: TGCAGTGCTGGGACAGGGCGAAACTATGGCTACACCTTC. This sequence encodes CSAGTGRNYGYTF. The chain combines TRBV20-1 with TRBJ1-2; TRBD1 agrees at 9 bases. CDR3 length equals 13 residues. With 5 bases clipped from V and 2 bases from J, the junction kept 3 bases outside the gene matches. CDR1 and CDR2 (germline): DFQATT, SNEGSKA (reference sequence).

This clonotype was recorded a few times. The chain couples TRBV20-1 to TRBJ2-5; 8 bases are shared with TRBD1. The CDR3 totals 13 residues. Germline V gene data show CDR1 as DFQATT and CDR2 as SNEGSKA (reference sequence). After removal of 4 bases from V and 5 bases from J, the junction contained 6 bases not matched to a gene. CDR3: CSAKTGAGETQYF. CDR3 in DNA: TGCAGTGCTAAGACAGGGGCCGGGGAGACCCAGTACTTC.

This sequence joins TRBV9 and TRBJ1-2; no definite D call. CDR3 length: 12 residues. The V gene's germline CDR1 is SGDLS and CDR2 YYNGEE. Trimming removed 0 bases at V and 8 bases at J, with 8 bases between. CDR3 DNA: TGTGCCAGCAGCGTAGACTCGGGCGGCTACACCTTC. It yields the protein CASSVDSGGYTF.

V and J are TRBV7-2 and TRBJ1-1, with D unresolved. The V end lost 1 base, the J end lost 1 base, and 10 bases lay between the germline ends. The CDR3 length is 15 residues. The germline gives CDR1 SGHTA, CDR2 FQGNSA. CDR3 loop: CASSLGGLENTEAFF. CDR3 bases: TGTGCCAGCAGCTTAGGCGGGTTGGAGAACACTGAAGCTTTCTTT. Full variable domain (outside the CDR3, taken from reference TRBV7-2 and TRBJ1-1): GAGVSQSPSNKVTEKGKDVELRCDPISGHTALYWYRQSLGQGLEFLIYFQGNSAPDKSGLPSDRFSAERTGGSVSTLTIQRTQQEDSAVYLCASSLGGLENTEAFFGQGTRLTVV.